What follows are 4 T cell receptor beta chains derived from one specimen sequenced in a study of blood T cell repertoires in COVID-19. Sequenced by immunoSEQ multiplex PCR; TCRdb stores in-frame clones only, minus some. The sample lists about 230,000 clones, around four fifths occurring once. Sequencing was carried out using peripheral blood. Every receptor here comes from a man aged 35-49 years with acute or convalescent COVID-19.

The chain combines TRBV11-2 with TRBJ2-1, with 10 bases identical to TRBD2. Germline-derived CDR1 and CDR2 are SGHAT and FQNNGV. The CDR3 loop spans 16 amino acids. After removal of 1 base from V and 10 bases from J, the junction contained 10 bases not matched to a gene. The CDR3: CASSLGRLAGAQEQFF. The CDR3 DNA is TGTGCCAGCAGCTTAGGAAGGCTAGCGGGAGCTCAGGAGCAGTTCTTC.

The V gene is TRBV7-2, the J gene TRBJ2-3; D remains unclear. This CDR3 has 14 residues. The germline gives CDR1 SGHTA, CDR2 FQGNSA. V was cut by 4 bases and J by 4 bases, with 12 bases left in between. The CDR3 protein is CASSSTQLPDTQYF. The CDR3 nucleotides read TGTGCCAGCAGCTCTACCCAACTCCCAGATACGCAGTATTTT.

This chain links TRBV10-2 with TRBJ2-1; TRBD2 aligns across 11 bases. Per the germline V gene, CDR1 is WSHSY and CDR2 is SAAADI. J was trimmed by 7 bases and V by 6 bases; bases with no gene match: 11. CDR3 length: 16 amino acids. The CDR3 DNA reads as TGCGCCAGCAGCGAGGGACTAGCGGAGCTAAAGAATGAGCAGTTCTTC. Its protein is CASSEGLAELKNEQFF.

V is TRBV5-1 and J is TRBJ1-1; TRBD1 matches 7 bases. Germline CDR1 SGHRS, CDR2 YFSETQ. The V gene end was trimmed by 3 bases and the J gene end by 1 base; junction bases not matched to a gene: 9. The CDR3 is 16 residues long. The CDR3 is CASSYNRGPANTEAFF. The DNA of the CDR3 is TGCGCCAGCAGCTACAACAGGGGACCGGCGAACACTGAAGCTTTCTTT. Looking up the rest from reference TRBV5-1 and TRBJ1-1 gives the full variable domain: KAGVTQTPRYLIKTRGQQVTLSCSPISGHRSVSWYQQTPGQGLQFLFEYFSETQRNKGNFPGRFSGRQFSNSRSEMNVSTLELGDSALYLCASSYNRGPANTEAFFGQGTRLTVV.